This is a list of T cell receptor beta chains from one sample in a study of blood T cell repertoires in COVID-19. The assay was immunoSEQ multiplex PCR, and TCRdb's table has in-frame clones only and misses some. The table shows 150,000 or so clones, with about 89% occurring only once. Sequenced: peripheral blood. The receptors were gathered from a woman aged 70-85 years with COVID-19, enrolled during active disease. Both conserved end residues are part of each CDR3. D genes are given only for firm matches. The size field is filled for only some rows; it gives once, few, many or a size class.

cdr3_nt: TGTGCCAGCTCACCGGGGGGGGATCAGCCCCAGCATTTT; cdr3_aa: CASSPGGDQPQHF; j_call: TRBJ1-5; d_call: NA; v_call: TRBV18; clone_size: NA
cdr3_nt: TGTGCCAGCAGGGGGTATAGAGGGACAGGCCGGGAAAAACTGTTTTTT; cdr3_aa: CASRGYRGTGREKLFF; j_call: TRBJ1-4; d_call: TRBD1; v_call: TRBV2; clone_size: NA
cdr3_nt: TGTGCCAGCATGGGACAGGCGCCCTACGAGCAGTACTTC; cdr3_aa: CASMGQAPYEQYF; j_call: TRBJ2-7; d_call: TRBD1; v_call: TRBV28; clone_size: NA
cdr3_nt: TGTGCCAGCAGCTTATCGAGTAACGGCAATCAGCCCCAGCATTTT; cdr3_aa: CASSLSSNGNQPQHF; j_call: TRBJ1-5; d_call: NA; v_call: TRBV7-2; clone_size: NA
cdr3_nt: TGTGCCAGCAGTGACATTGGACAGGGGGCCAATGAGCAGTTCTTC; cdr3_aa: CASSDIGQGANEQFF; j_call: TRBJ2-1; d_call: TRBD1; v_call: TRBV6-1; clone_size: NA
cdr3_nt: TGTGCCCCCCGGAAAGGGGGTGTCTATGGCTACACCTTC; cdr3_aa: CAPRKGGVYGYTF; j_call: TRBJ1-2; d_call: NA; v_call: TRBV19; clone_size: once
cdr3_nt: TGTGCCAGCAGGACGGGGTGGGTCACCGGGGAGCTGTTTTTT; cdr3_aa: CASRTGWVTGELFF; j_call: TRBJ2-2; d_call: NA; v_call: TRBV6-5; clone_size: NA
cdr3_nt: TGTGTGGTCGGGGGATGGACTGAAGCTTTCTTT; cdr3_aa: CVVGGWTEAFF; j_call: TRBJ1-1; d_call: NA; v_call: TRBV30; clone_size: NA
cdr3_nt: TGTGCCAGCAGTGACGACAGATTAGGAAACACCATATATTTT; cdr3_aa: CASSDDRLGNTIYF; j_call: TRBJ1-3; d_call: NA; v_call: TRBV27; clone_size: NA
cdr3_nt: TGTGCCAGCAGCCTTGACAGGGACAATGAGCAGTTCTTC; cdr3_aa: CASSLDRDNEQFF; j_call: TRBJ2-1; d_call: TRBD1; v_call: TRBV13; clone_size: NA